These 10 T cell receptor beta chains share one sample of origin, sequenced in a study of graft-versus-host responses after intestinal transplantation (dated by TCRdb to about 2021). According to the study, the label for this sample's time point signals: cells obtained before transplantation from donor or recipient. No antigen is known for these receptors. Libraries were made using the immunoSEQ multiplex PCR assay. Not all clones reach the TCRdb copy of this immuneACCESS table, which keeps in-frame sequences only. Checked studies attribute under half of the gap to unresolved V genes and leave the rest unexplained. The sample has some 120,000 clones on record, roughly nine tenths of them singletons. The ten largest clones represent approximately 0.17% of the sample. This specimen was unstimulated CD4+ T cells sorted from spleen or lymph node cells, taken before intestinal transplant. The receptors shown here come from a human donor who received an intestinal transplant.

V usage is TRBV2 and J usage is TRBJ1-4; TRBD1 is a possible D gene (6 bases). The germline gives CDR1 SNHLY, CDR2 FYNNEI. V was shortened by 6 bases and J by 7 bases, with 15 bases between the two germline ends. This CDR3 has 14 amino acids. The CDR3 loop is CASSPRGLFEKLFF. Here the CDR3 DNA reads TGTGCCAGCAGCCCCAGGGGCCTGTTTGAAAAACTGTTTTTT.

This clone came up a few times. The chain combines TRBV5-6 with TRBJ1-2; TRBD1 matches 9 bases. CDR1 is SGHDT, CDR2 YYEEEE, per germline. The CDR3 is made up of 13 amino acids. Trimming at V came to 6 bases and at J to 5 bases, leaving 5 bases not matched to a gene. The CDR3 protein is CASNTDRGYGYTF. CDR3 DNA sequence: TGTGCCAGCAACACGGACAGGGGATATGGCTACACCTTC. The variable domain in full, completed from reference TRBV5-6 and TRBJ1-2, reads DAGVTQSPTHLIKTRGQQVTLRCSPKSGHDTVSWYQQALGQGPQFIFQYYEEEERQRGNFPDRFSGHQFPNYSSELNVNALLLGDSALYLCASNTDRGYGYTFGSGTRLTVV.

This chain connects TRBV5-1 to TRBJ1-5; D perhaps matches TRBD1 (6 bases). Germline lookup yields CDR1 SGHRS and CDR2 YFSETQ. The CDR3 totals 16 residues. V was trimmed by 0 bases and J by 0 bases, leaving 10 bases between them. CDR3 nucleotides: TGCGCCAGCAGCTTGGGGGGGACAAATAGCAATCAGCCCCAGCATTTT. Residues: CASSLGGTNSNQPQHF.

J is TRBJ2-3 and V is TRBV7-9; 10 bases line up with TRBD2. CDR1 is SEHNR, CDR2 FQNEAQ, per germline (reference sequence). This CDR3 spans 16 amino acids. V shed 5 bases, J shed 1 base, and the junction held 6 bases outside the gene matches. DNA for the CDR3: TGTGCCAGCAGCGCAGTTCTAGCGGGAGGCACAGATACGCAGTATTTT. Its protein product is CASSAVLAGGTDTQYF.

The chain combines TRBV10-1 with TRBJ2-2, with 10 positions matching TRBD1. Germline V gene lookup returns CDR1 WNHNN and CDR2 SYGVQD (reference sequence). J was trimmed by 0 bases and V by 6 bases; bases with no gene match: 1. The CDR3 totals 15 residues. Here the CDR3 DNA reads TGCGCCAGCAGGGGACAGGGGCCGAACACCGGGGAGCTGTTTTTT. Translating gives CASRGQGPNTGELFF.

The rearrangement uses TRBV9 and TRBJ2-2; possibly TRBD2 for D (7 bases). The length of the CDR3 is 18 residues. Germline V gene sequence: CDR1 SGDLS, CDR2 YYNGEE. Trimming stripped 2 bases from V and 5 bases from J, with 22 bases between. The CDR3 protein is CASSVHPWGRERTGELFF. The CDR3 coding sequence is TGTGCCAGCAGCGTCCACCCCTGGGGGCGGGAGCGGACCGGGGAGCTGTTTTTT.

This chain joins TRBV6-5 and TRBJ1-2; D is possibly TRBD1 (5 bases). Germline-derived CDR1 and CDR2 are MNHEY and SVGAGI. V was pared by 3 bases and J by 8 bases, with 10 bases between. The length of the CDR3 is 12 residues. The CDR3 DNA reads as TGTGCCAGCAGTTATGGTACAGGAGGCTACACCTTC. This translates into CASSYGTGGYTF.

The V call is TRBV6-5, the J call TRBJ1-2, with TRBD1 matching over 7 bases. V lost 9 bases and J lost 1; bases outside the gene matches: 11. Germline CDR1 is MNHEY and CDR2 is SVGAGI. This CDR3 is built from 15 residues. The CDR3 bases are TGTGCCAGGTTCACAGGGGTCGATGGTAACTATGGCTACACCTTC. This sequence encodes CARFTGVDGNYGYTF.

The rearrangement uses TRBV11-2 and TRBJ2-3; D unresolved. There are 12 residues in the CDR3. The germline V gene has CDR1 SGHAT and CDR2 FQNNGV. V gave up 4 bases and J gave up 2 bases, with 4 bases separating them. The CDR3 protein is CASSSHTDTQYF. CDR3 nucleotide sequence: TGTGCCAGCAGCTCCCACACAGATACGCAGTATTTT. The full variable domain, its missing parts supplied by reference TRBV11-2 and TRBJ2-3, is EAGVAQSPRYKIIEKRQSVAFWCNPISGHATLYWYQQILGQGPKLLIQFQNNGVVDDSQLPKDRFSAERLKGVDSTLKIQPAKLEDSAVYLCASSSHTDTQYFGPGTRLTVL.

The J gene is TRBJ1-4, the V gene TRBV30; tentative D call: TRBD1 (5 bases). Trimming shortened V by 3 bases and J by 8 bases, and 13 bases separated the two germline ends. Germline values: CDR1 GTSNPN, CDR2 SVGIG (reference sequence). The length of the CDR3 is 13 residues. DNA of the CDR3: TGTGCCTGGAGCCAGACAGTAAAGGAAAAACTGTTTTTT. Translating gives CAWSQTVKEKLFF.